The clone carrying this TCR beta chain has a handful of counts. The TCR library protocol attached unique molecular identifiers to the individual cDNA molecules. A single record per CDR3 protein comes from TCRdb applying MiXCR to the 5' RACE reads. The data contain 98,000 or so distinct CDR3 sequences, approximately 12% of them singletons. The data stem from a study of early T cells in non-severe SARS-CoV-2 infection. Turning to the study itself: RNA in bulk from unsorted whole blood was sequenced, and chains were unpaired.

The CDR3 runs to 16 residues. The V gene lost 1 base and the J gene lost 5 bases, with 17 bases spanning the gap. The sequence was obtained from an adult who was a healthcare worker with PCR-confirmed SARS-CoV-2 infection or an uninfected control (not recorded which). Material: whole blood, obtained at baseline. The chain employs TRBV12-3 or TRBV12-4 and TRBJ1-2; D gene ambiguous. CDR3 in DNA: TGTGCCAGCAGTTTAGGCCCGTCTGGGAGCCTTTATGGCTACACCTTC. Amino acid sequence: CASSLGPSGSLYGYTF.